This TCR beta chain was identified in a study of shared clonotypes between healthy human individuals. The study's findings and limits: What rarefaction showed was incomplete sorted-subset sequencing despite large depth.

Profiling relied on immunoSEQ multiplex PCR, and the TCRdb table lists in-frame clones only, not all of them. The sample consists of fewer than 400,000 clones, about 74% of them appearing once. CDR3 length equals 16 residues. CDR1 and CDR2 from the germline V gene are SEHNR and FQNEAQ (reference sequence). Losses at the gene ends were 0 bases for V and 1 base for J; bases not matched to a gene: 0. For this clone: Its antigen remains unidentified. Other DNA sequences in this sample translate to the same CDR3.

The receptor's source is a man aged 25-45 years in good health. This chain joins TRBV7-9 and TRBJ2-1, with 10 bases lining up with TRBD2. Sequenced material: memory CD4+ T cells sorted from blood. Subset described: CD45RA-negative fraction. CDR3 sequence (DNA): TGTGCCAGCAGCTTAGCACTAGCGGGATCCTACAATGAGCAGTTCTTC. It codes for CASSLALAGSYNEQFF.